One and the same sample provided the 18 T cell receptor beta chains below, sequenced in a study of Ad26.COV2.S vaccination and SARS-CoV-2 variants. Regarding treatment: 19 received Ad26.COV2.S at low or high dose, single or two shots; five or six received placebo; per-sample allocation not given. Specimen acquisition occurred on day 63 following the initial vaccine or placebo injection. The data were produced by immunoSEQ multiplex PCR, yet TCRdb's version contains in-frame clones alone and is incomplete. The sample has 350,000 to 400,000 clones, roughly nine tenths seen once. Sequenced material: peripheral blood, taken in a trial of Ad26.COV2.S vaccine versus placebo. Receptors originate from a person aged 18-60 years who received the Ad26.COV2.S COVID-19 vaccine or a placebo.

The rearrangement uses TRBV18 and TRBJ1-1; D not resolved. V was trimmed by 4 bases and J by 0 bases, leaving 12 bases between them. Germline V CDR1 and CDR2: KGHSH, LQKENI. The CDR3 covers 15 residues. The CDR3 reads CASSQGWILNTEAFF. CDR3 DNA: TGTGCCAGCTCACAGGGTTGGATTTTGAACACTGAAGCTTTCTTT. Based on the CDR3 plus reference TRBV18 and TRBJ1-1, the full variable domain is NAGVMQNPRHLVRRRGQEARLRCSPMKGHSHVYWYRQLPEEGLKFMVYLQKENIIDESGMPKERFSAEFPKEGPSILRIQQVVRGDSAAYFCASSQGWILNTEAFFGQGTRLTVV.

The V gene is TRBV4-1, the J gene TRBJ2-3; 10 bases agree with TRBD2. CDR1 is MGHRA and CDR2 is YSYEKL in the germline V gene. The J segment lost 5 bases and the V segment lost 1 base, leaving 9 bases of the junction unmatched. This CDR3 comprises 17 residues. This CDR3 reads CASSQVSSGGVLDTQYF. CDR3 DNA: TGCGCCAGCAGCCAAGTTTCGAGCGGGGGGGTTTTAGATACGCAGTATTTT.

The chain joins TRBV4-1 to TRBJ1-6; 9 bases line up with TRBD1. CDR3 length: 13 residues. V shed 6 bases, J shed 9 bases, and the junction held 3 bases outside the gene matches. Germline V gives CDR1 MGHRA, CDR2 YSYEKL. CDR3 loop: CASRDRGISPLHF. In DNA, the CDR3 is TGCGCCAGCAGAGACAGGGGGATTTCACCCCTCCACTTT.

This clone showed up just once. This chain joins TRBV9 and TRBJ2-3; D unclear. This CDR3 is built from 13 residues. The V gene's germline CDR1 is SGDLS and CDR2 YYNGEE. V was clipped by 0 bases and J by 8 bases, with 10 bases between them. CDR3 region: CASSVGGEATQYF. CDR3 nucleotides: TGTGCCAGCAGCGTAGGTGGCGAAGCTACGCAGTATTTT.

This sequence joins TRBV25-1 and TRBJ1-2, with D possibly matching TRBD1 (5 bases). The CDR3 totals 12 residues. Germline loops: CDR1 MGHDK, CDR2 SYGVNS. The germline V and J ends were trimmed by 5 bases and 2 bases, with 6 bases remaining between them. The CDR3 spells CASSRGNYGYTF. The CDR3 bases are TGTGCCAGCAGTCGGGGGAACTATGGCTACACCTTC.

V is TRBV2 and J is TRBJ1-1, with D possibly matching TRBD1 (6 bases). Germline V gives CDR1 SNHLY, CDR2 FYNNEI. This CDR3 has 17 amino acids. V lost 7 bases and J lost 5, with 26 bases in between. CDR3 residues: CASIPNGGGAGGTEAFF. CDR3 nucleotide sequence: TGTGCCAGCATCCCGAACGGGGGCGGGGCAGGCGGGACTGAAGCTTTCTTT.

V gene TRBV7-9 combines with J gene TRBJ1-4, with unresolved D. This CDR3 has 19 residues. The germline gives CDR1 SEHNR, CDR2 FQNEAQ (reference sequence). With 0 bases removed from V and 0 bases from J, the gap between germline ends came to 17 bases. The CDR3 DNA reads TGTGCCAGCAGCTTAGCGCGGTTGGGCACTACAGCAACTAATGAAAAACTGTTTTTT. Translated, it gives CASSLARLGTTATNEKLFF.

The CDR3 loop reads CASSGLRGGSNQPQHF. The CDR3 DNA reads TGTGCCAGCAGTGGGCTCCGGGGGGGTAGCAATCAGCCCCAGCATTTT. The chain combines TRBV2 with TRBJ1-5; the D gene is possibly TRBD1 (5 bases). Per germline, CDR1 SNHLY and CDR2 FYNNEI. V was pared by 4 bases and J by 0 bases, with 13 bases between. The length of the CDR3 is 16 residues.

The DNA for the CDR3 is TGTGCCAGCTCACCACTAGGTAATACCCAGAGCAATCAGCCCCAGCATTTT. Residues: CASSPLGNTQSNQPQHF. V gene TRBV18 combines with J gene TRBJ1-5; D call uncertain. V was shortened by 1 base and J by 1 base, with 14 bases between the two germline ends. This CDR3 contains 17 residues. CDR1 and CDR2 from the germline V gene are KGHSH and LQKENI. Full variable domain (missing parts from reference TRBV18 and TRBJ1-5): NAGVMQNPRHLVRRRGQEARLRCSPMKGHSHVYWYRQLPEEGLKFMVYLQKENIIDESGMPKERFSAEFPKEGPSILRIQQVVRGDSAAYFCASSPLGNTQSNQPQHFGDGTRLSIL.

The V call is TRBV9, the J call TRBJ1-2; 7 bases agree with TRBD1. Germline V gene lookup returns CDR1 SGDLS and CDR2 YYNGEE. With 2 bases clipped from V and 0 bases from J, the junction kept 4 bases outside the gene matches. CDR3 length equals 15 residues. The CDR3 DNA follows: TGTGCCAGCAGCGTTGGGACAGTAGCTAACTATGGCTACACCTTC. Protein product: CASSVGTVANYGYTF. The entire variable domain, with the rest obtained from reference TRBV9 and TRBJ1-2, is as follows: DSGVTQTPKHLITATGQRVTLRCSPRSGDLSVYWYQQSLDQGLQFLIQYYNGEERAKGNILERFSAQQFPDLHSELNLSSLELGDSALYFCASSVGTVANYGYTFGSGTRLTVV.

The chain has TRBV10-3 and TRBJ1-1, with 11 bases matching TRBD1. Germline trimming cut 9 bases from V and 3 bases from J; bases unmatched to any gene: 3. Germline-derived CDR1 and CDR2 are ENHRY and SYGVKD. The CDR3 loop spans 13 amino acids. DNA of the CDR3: TGTGCCATTGCGGACAGGGGGCACACTGAAGCTTTCTTT. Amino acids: CAIADRGHTEAFF.

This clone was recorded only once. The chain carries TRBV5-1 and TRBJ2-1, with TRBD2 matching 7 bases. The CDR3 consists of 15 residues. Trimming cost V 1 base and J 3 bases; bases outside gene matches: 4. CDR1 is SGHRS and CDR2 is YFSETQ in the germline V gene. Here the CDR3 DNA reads TGCGCCAGCAGCTTGAAGCGGGGAGTCTACAATGAGCAGTTCTTC. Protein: CASSLKRGVYNEQFF.

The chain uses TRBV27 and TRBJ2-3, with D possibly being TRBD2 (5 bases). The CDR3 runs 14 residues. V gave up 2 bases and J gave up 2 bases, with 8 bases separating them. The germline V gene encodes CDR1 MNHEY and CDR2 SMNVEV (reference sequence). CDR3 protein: CASSLTRHTDTQYF. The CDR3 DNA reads TGTGCCAGCAGTTTAACTAGGCACACAGATACGCAGTATTTT.

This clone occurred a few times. In DNA form, the CDR3 reads TGTGCCAGCAGCGGCGGGAATTCACCCCTCCACTTT. Translating it yields CASSGGNSPLHF. This sequence joins TRBV9 and TRBJ1-6; no definite D call. Deletions cut 3 bases from V and 7 bases from J, with 5 bases between. The CDR3 runs 12 residues. Germline V CDR1 and CDR2: SGDLS, YYNGEE.

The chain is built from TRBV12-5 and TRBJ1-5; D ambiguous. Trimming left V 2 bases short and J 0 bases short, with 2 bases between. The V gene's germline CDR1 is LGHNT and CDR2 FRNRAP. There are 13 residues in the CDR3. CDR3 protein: CASGLFSNQPQHF. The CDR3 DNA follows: TGTGCTAGTGGTTTGTTTAGCAATCAGCCCCAGCATTTT. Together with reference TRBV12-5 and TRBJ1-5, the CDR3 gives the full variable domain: DARVTQTPRHKVTEMGQEVTMRCQPILGHNTVFWYRQTMMQGLELLAYFRNRAPLDDSGMPKDRFSAEMPDATLATLKIQPSEPRDSAVYFCASGLFSNQPQHFGDGTRLSIL.

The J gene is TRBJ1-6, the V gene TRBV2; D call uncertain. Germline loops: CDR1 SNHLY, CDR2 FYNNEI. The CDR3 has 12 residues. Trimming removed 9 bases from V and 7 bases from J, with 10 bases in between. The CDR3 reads CASSLANSPLHF. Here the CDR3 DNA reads TGTGCCAGTTCCCTTGCAAATTCACCCCTCCACTTT.

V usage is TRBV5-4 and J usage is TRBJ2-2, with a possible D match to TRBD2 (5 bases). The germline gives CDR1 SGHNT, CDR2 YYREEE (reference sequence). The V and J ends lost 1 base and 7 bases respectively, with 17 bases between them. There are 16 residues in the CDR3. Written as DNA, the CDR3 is TGTGCCAGCAGCTTGAGGTCACTAGTTGGGGTCGGGGAGCTGTTTTTT. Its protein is CASSLRSLVGVGELFF. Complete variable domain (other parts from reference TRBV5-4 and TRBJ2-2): ETGVTQSPTHLIKTRGQQVTLRCSSQSGHNTVSWYQQALGQGPQFIFQYYREEENGRGNFPPRFSGLQFPNYSSELNVNALELDDSALYLCASSLRSLVGVGELFFGEGSRLTVL.

DNA for the CDR3: TGTGCCAGCAGCTTAGTTGTGGGGGGCCGCTACAATGAGCAGTTCTTC. Translation gives CASSLVVGGRYNEQFF. The V gene is TRBV7-2, the J gene TRBJ2-1; TRBD1 or TRBD2 may be the D gene (6 bases each). Trimming took 1 base from V and 3 from J, leaving 13 bases between them. CDR1 is SGHTA, CDR2 FQGNSA, per germline. This CDR3 is built from 16 residues. The complete variable domain, with remaining parts taken from reference TRBV7-2 and TRBJ2-1, reads GAGVSQSPSNKVTEKGKDVELRCDPISGHTALYWYRQSLGQGLEFLIYFQGNSAPDKSGLPSDRFSAERTGGSVSTLTIQRTQQEDSAVYLCASSLVVGGRYNEQFFGPGTRLTVL.